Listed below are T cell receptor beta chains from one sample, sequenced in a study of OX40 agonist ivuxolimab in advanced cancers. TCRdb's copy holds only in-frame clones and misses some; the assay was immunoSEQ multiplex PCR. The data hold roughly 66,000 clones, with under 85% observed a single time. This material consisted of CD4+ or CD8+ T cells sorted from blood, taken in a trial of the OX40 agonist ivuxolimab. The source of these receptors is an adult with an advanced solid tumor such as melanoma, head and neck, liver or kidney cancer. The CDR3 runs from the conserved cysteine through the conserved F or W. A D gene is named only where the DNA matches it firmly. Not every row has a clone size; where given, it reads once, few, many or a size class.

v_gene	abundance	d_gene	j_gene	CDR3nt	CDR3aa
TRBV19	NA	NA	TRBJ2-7	TGTGCCAGTAGTATAGCAATCGGGACACACTACGAGCAGTACTTC	CASSIAIGTHYEQYF
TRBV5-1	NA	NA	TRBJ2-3	TGCGCCAGCAGCTTGGAGGAGGTAGGCACAGATACGCAGTATTTT	CASSLEEVGTDTQYF
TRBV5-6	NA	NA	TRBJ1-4	TGTGCCAGCAGCTTGGCAGGTGTAGAAAAACTGTTTTTT	CASSLAGVEKLFF
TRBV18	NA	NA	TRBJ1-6	TGTGCCAGCTCACCGGGGGATTCACCCCTCCACTTT	CASSPGDSPLHF
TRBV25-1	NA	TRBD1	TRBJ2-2	TGTGCCAGCAGAGGACCTCCGGGACAGGGGTGGATCGGGGAGCTGTTTTTT	CASRGPPGQGWIGELFF
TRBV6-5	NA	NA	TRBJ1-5	TGTGCCAGCAGTTACGATAATAGCAATCAGCCCCAGCATTTT	CASSYDNSNQPQHF
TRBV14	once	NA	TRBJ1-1	TGTGCCAGCAGCCAAGACACAGCTGAAGCTTTCTTT	CASSQDTAEAFF
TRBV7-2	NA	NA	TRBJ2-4	TGTGCCAGCAGCTCGCGGGTCGTGCTGGGGGCCAAAAACATTCAGTACTTC	CASSSRVVLGAKNIQYF
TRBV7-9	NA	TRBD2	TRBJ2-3	TGTGCCAGCAGCTTAGCCAGCGGGAGGGCCTCGGGCACAGATACGCAGTATTTT	CASSLASGRASGTDTQYF
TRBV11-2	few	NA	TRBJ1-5	TGTGCCAGCAGCTCCCGAGGGGGCAATCAGCCCCAGCATTTT	CASSSRGGNQPQHF
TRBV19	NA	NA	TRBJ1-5	TGTGCCAGTAGTATGGGAGTAGGGGATCAGCCCCAGCATTTT	CASSMGVGDQPQHF
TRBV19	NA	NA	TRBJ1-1	TGTGCCAGTAGTCCGGACGGCTACATGAACACTGAAGCTTTCTTT	CASSPDGYMNTEAFF
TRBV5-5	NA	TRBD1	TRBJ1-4	TGTGCCAGCAGCCGGGGACAGGGGGCTAATGAAAAACTGTTTTTT	CASSRGQGANEKLFF
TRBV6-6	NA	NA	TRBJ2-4	TGTGCCAGCAGTTACTTTACGGCTAAAAACATTCAGTACTTC	CASSYFTAKNIQYF
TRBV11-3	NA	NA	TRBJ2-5	TGTGCCAGCAGCTTCGGTGAGAGGACGACCCAGTACTTC	CASSFGERTTQYF
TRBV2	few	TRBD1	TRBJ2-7	TGTGCCAGCCAGGGACAGGGGGCGGACGAGCAGTACTTC	CASQGQGADEQYF
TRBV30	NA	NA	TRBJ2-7	TGTGCCTGGAGTGACCGGTACGAGCAGTACTTC	CAWSDRYEQYF
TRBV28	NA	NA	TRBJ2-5	TGTGCCAGCAGTTCCCCGGTCCCTCCTCGGGGAGAGCAGTACTTC	CASSSPVPPRGEQYF
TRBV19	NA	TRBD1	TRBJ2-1	TGTGCCAGTAGTATAGTTCCGGGACAGGGATTGATGTTCGTCGGGCTGGGTTATTACAATGAGCAGTTCTTC	CASSIVPGQGLMFVGLGYYNEQFF
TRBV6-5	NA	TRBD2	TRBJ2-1	TGTGCCAGCAGCTACCCTAGCGGAGGGCCTTCTAAGCAGTTCTTC	CASSYPSGGPSKQFF
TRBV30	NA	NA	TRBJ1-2	TGTGCCTGGAGTGTTTCAGGTGGCTACACCTTC	CAWSVSGGYTF
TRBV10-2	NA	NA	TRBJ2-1	TGCGCCAGCAAGGGGGGCTCCTACAATGAGCAGTTCTTC	CASKGGSYNEQFF
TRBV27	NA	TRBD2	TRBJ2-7	TGTGCCAGCAGTTTCGGGGCGGGGGGCCGCTCCTACGAGCAGTACTTC	CASSFGAGGRSYEQYF
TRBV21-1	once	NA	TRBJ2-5	TGTGCCAGCAGCAAAGGGGATAGCGGGACGTTAGCGACCCAGTACTTC	CASSKGDSGTLATQYF
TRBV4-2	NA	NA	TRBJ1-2	TGTGCCAGCAGCCCATCCCGGACCGATGGCTACACCTTC	CASSPSRTDGYTF